The 4 T cell receptor beta chains given below trace back to one sample, sequenced in a study of blood T cell repertoires in COVID-19. Only in-frame clones appear in the TCRdb table, and some are missing; sequencing was by immunoSEQ multiplex PCR. Of 85,000 to 130,000 clones in the sample, 92% were seen once. The sample comprised peripheral blood. Receptor source: a man between 65 and 85 years old with acute or convalescent COVID-19.

The CDR3 reads CASSLSAGGLNEQFF. The DNA of the CDR3 is TGTGCCAGCAGTTTATCCGCGGGGGGGCTCAATGAGCAGTTCTTC. The chain combines TRBV27 with TRBJ2-1, with 9 positions matching TRBD2. The CDR3 has 15 amino acids. CDR1 and CDR2 (germline): MNHEY, SMNVEV (reference sequence). Trimming cost V 0 bases and J 6 bases; bases outside gene matches: 3.

This chain links TRBV18 with TRBJ2-1; 13 bases line up with TRBD2. J was trimmed by 0 bases and V by 5 bases; bases with no gene match: 13. In germline, CDR1 is KGHSH, CDR2 LQKENI. The CDR3 sequence is 20 residues long. The CDR3 here is CASSGSGGLAGMYSYNEQFF. CDR3 sequence (DNA): TGTGCCAGCTCAGGGTCGGGGGGACTAGCGGGAATGTACTCCTACAATGAGCAGTTCTTC.

The V call is TRBV12-5, the J call TRBJ1-1, with D maybe TRBD1 (6 bases). The CDR3 length is 14 residues. Deletions cut 1 base from V and 5 bases from J, with 11 bases between. Germline V CDR1 and CDR2: LGHNT, FRNRAP. The CDR3 here is CASGLGGRGTEAFF. CDR3 DNA: TGTGCTAGTGGTTTGGGGGGGCGCGGGACTGAAGCTTTCTTT.

The chain carries TRBV25-1 and TRBJ2-5, with a weak D call TRBD1 (5 bases). The germline CDR1 and CDR2 sequences are MGHDK and SYGVNS. The CDR3 contains 16 residues. Between the trimmed V and J ends, which lost 1 base and 4 bases, there was a span of 16 bases. In DNA, the CDR3 is TGTGCCAGCAGTGAATTTTATTCGGCAGGGCCAGAGACCCAGTACTTC. Its protein is CASSEFYSAGPETQYF.